A selection of T cell receptor beta chains follows, all from one sample in a study of T cells after posttransplantation cyclophosphamide. Libraries were prepared by immunoSEQ multiplex PCR; TCRdb keeps only in-frame clonotypes and omits some of them. The sample consists of 9,000 to 15,000 clones, about 2% of them appearing once. Sequencing was performed on PBMCs, taken after allogeneic stem cell transplant with posttransplant cyclophosphamide. All receptors derive from a male patient between 25 and 39 years old who received an allogeneic stem cell transplant from a related donor, was CMV-positive, and had no GVHD. Certain T cells may be donor cells from the graft. Both conserved end residues are part of each CDR3. D genes are given only for firm matches.

>TRBV5-6|NA|TRBJ2-1
CASSDIVADYNEQFF
>TRBV6-5|TRBD1|TRBJ2-5
CPGDRGRRGAQYF
>TRBV7-3|TRBD2|TRBJ2-2
CASSLIRPGGPGTGELFF
>TRBV6-1|NA|TRBJ1-5
CASSDGNQPQHF
>TRBV5-5|NA|TRBJ1-1
CASSGEFATTEAFF
>TRBV27|NA|TRBJ2-2
CASKGNRDWAGELFF
>TRBV6-5|NA|TRBJ1-6
CASSTIPGAGPLHF
>TRBV28|NA|TRBJ1-1
CASSRATGWTEAFF
>TRBV5-1|TRBD2|TRBJ2-2
CASYSGLAITGELFF
>TRBV7-2|NA|TRBJ2-7
CASSLFSSVRWRGEQYF
>TRBV4-3|NA|TRBJ2-1
CASSPGVGYPGLTPYNEQFF
>TRBV19|TRBD2|TRBJ2-5
CASSMGGGPGTQYF
>TRBV6-1|NA|TRBJ2-7
CASSEWWDKGYEQYF
>TRBV7-9|NA|TRBJ2-3
CASSLNHEGDTQYF
>TRBV27|TRBD1|TRBJ1-3
CASSLTPPGGGGNTIYF
>TRBV5-1|TRBD1|TRBJ2-6
CASSAPGQLNSGANVLTF
>TRBV27|TRBD1|TRBJ2-1
CASSATGMKQFF
>TRBV2|NA|TRBJ2-5
CATKIQETQYF
>TRBV19|TRBD1|TRBJ2-5
CASNSGTGFMETQYF
>TRBV7-2|TRBD2|TRBJ2-1
CASSQLPLAGVNNEQFF
>TRBV7-2|TRBD2|TRBJ2-7
CASSFQGLAGGEQYF
>TRBV27|NA|TRBJ2-7
CAVRGGYSYEQYF
>TRBV4-1|NA|TRBJ2-7
CASSQERGGGVPSYEQYF
>TRBV7-2|NA|TRBJ2-1
CASSPPRGYNEQFF
>TRBV11-3|TRBD2|TRBJ2-3
CASRGLAEDTQYF
>TRBV19|TRBD1|TRBJ1-1
CASSLNRGAFF
>TRBV5-4|TRBD2|TRBJ2-7
CASSFGLAAYEQYF
>TRBV5-4|NA|TRBJ2-1
CAGSLTYYNEQFF
>TRBV4-3|NA|TRBJ2-3
CASSQDWPFSTDTQYF
>TRBV21-1|NA|TRBJ2-5
CASSGRTDDFLETQYF
>TRBV5-6|TRBD2|TRBJ2-5
CASSPRTSGGPNQETQYF
>TRBV18|NA|TRBJ2-7
CASSPTKGGIGEQYF
>TRBV18|TRBD1|TRBJ2-7
CASSPGQTYEQYF
>TRBV5-4|TRBD2|TRBJ2-3
CASSLVRLAGVATDTQYF
>TRBV7-9|NA|TRBJ2-3
CASSRLGGVITDTQYF
>TRBV2|TRBD1|TRBJ1-5
CASRGGQGGNQPQHF
>TRBV2|TRBD1|TRBJ2-4
CASGTGGAKNIQYF
>TRBV6-6|NA|TRBJ2-7
CASSYSKGGFEQYF
>TRBV29-1|TRBD2|TRBJ2-7
CSVEGSGTSGGFAVREQYF
>TRBV6-5|TRBD1|TRBJ1-5
CASSLQGTGQPQHF
>TRBV10-3|TRBD2|TRBJ2-7
CAISESASGSRDEQYF
>TRBV6-4|NA|TRBJ2-3
CASRTNLADTQYF